What follows are 9 T cell receptor beta chains derived from one specimen sequenced in a study of CD8 T cells in Susac syndrome. The authors reverse transcribed roughly 0.5 to 1 ug RNA with random hexamers. TCRdb reprocessed the immunoSEQ multiplex PCR reads via MiXCR and lists one record per CDR3 protein. In the table there are approximately 110,000 distinct CDR3 sequences, roughly 95% of which are singletons. Input material: CD4+ T cells from PBMCs. The receptor set was obtained from a human donor in good health.

V usage is TRBV6-2 or TRBV6-3 and J usage is TRBJ2-1; tentative D call: TRBD1 (5 bases). This CDR3 region has 15 residues. Between the trimmed V and J ends, which lost 5 bases and 7 bases, there was a span of 18 bases. From germline, CDR1 is MNHEY and CDR2 SVGEGT. The CDR3 region is CASSPWVDTPNEQFF. DNA of the CDR3: TGTGCCAGCAGTCCATGGGTGGACACCCCGAATGAGCAGTTCTTC.

A single count supports this clonotype. The gene calls are TRBV18 and TRBJ2-1; 12 bases align to TRBD2. The CDR3 spans 16 residues. V lost 3 bases, J lost 5 bases, and 5 bases stayed unmatched. CDR1 KGHSH and CDR2 LQKENI come from the germline V gene. CDR3 sequence: CASSPLGLAGNNEQFF. CDR3 coding DNA: TGTGCCAGCTCACCCCTCGGACTAGCGGGAAACAATGAGCAGTTCTTC.

The V call is TRBV20-1, the J call TRBJ1-2; TRBD1 is a possible D gene (6 bases). V dropped 5 bases and J dropped 3 bases, with 19 bases sitting between them. Germline lookup yields CDR1 DFQATT and CDR2 SNEGSKA (reference sequence). The CDR3 consists of 15 residues. CDR3: CSAVSPWGGDYGYTF. CDR3 coding DNA: TGCAGTGCTGTCTCACCCTGGGGGGGCGACTATGGCTACACCTTC.

The J gene is TRBJ1-2, the V gene TRBV29-1; D is perhaps TRBD1 (5 bases). Germline V lookup: CDR1 SQVTM, CDR2 ANQGSEA. Trimming shortened V by 6 bases and J by 6 bases, and 26 bases separated the two germline ends. The CDR3 extends over 16 amino acids. The CDR3 sequence is CSVAGHLIGQGNGYTF. The CDR3, as DNA: TGCAGCGTCGCGGGGCATTTAATTGGGCAGGGCAATGGCTACACCTTC.

The genes are TRBV18 and TRBJ1-3; 9 nucleotides agree with TRBD1. The CDR3 contains 15 residues. The junction had 6 bases not matched to a gene; V was cut back by 6 bases and J by 3 bases. Germline CDR1 and CDR2: KGHSH and LQKENI. The CDR3 region has the DNA TGTGCCAGCTCGGATGACAGGGGGAATGGAAACACCATATATTTT. This gives the protein CASSDDRGNGNTIYF.

The rearrangement links TRBV6-2 or TRBV6-3 to TRBJ2-7, with TRBD1 matching 7 bases. Germline V gene data show CDR1 as MNHEY and CDR2 as SVGEGT. There are 15 residues in the CDR3. Losses at the gene ends were 5 bases for V and 2 bases for J; bases not matched to a gene: 9. CDR3 sequence: CASSRDRGFPYEQYF. In DNA form, the CDR3 reads TGTGCCAGCAGTAGGGACAGAGGATTTCCCTACGAGCAGTACTTC.

This clonotype was observed a single time. The chain employs TRBV28 and TRBJ1-2; the match to TRBD1 covers 7 bases. J gave up 5 bases and V 6 bases, and 9 bases lay outside the gene matches. The CDR3 is 14 amino acids. Germline CDR1 is MDHEN and CDR2 is SYDVKM. This chain's CDR3 is CASRSPGDRYGYTF. The CDR3 nucleotides read TGTGCCAGCAGGTCCCCCGGGGACAGATATGGCTACACCTTC.

The chain uses TRBV20-1 and TRBJ2-1; 11 positions match TRBD2. Germline V lookup: CDR1 DFQATT, CDR2 SNEGSKA (reference sequence). Trimming removed 1 base from V and 0 bases from J; junction bases left unmatched: 2. This CDR3 is 16 amino acids long. CDR3 bases: TGCAGTGCTAGAGTTAGCGGGGGGGCCTCCTACAATGAGCAGTTCTTC. Translation: CSARVSGGASYNEQFF.

The J gene is TRBJ1-4, the V gene TRBV20-1; the D gene is possibly TRBD1 (6 bases). Trimming took 2 bases from V and 7 from J, leaving 17 bases between them. Germline V gene lookup returns CDR1 DFQATT and CDR2 SNEGSKA (reference sequence). This CDR3 has 15 amino acids. The CDR3 spells CSARPVTGGSEKLFF. In nucleotides, the CDR3 is TGCAGTGCTAGACCCGTGACAGGAGGGAGTGAAAAACTGTTTTTT.